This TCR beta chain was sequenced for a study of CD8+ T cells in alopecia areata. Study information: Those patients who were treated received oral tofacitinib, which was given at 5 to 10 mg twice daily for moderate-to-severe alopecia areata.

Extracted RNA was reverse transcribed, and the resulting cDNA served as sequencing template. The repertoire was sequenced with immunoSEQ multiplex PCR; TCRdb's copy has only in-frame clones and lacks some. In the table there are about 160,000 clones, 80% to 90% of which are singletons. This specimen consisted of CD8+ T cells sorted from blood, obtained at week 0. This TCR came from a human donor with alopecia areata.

CDR3 in amino acids: CASRVGGSTDTQYF. The CDR3 bases are TGTGCCAGCAGAGTGGGGGGGAGCACAGATACGCAGTATTTT. This chain joins TRBV5-5 and TRBJ2-3; 7 bases are a match to TRBD2. The CDR3 is made up of 14 amino acids. From germline, CDR1 is SGHKS and CDR2 YYEKEE (reference sequence). V lost 5 bases to trimming and J lost 0 bases; unmatched junction nucleotides: 3. Together with reference TRBV5-5 and TRBJ2-3, the CDR3 gives the full variable domain: DAGVTQSPTHLIKTRGQQVTLRCSPISGHKSVSWYQQVLGQGPQFIFQYYEKEERGRGNFPDRFSARQFPNYSSELNVNALLLGDSALYLCASRVGGSTDTQYFGPGTRLTVL.